A selection of T cell receptor beta chains follows, all from one sample in a study of radiation and T cells in renal cell carcinoma. TCRdb's table, derived via immunoSEQ multiplex PCR, lists solely in-frame clones and lacks some. This sample yields about 14,000 clones, of which roughly three fifths are seen a single time; 8% to 13% belongs to the top ten. The sample was tumor tissue, taken from a patient whose treatment was nephrectomy without radiotherapy. The receptors here all came from a man aged 45-65 years with renal cell carcinoma. CDR3s include the opening cysteine and the closing phenylalanine or tryptophan. A D gene is named only where the DNA matches it firmly. For some rows the clone size is stated as once, few or many, or as a class when expanded; others skip it.

CDR3 | DNA | V | D | J | size
CAISESSSGGSQHF | TGTGCCATCAGTGAGTCAAGCTCCGGCGGGTCCCAGCATTTT | TRBV10-3 | - | TRBJ1-5 | -
CAWSVQGKNIQYF | TGTGCCTGGAGTGTACAGGGGAAAAACATTCAGTACTTC | TRBV30 | TRBD1 | TRBJ2-4 | -
CASLTRGASYNEQFF | TGTGCCAGCCTAACTCGGGGGGCCTCCTACAATGAGCAGTTCTTC | TRBV19 | - | TRBJ2-1 | -
CASSLTGDDYNEQFF | TGTGCCAGCAGCCTCACAGGGGACGACTACAATGAGCAGTTCTTC | TRBV4-2 | TRBD1 | TRBJ2-1 | -
CASSSGQGNTEAFF | TGTGCCAGCAGTTCAGGACAGGGGAACACTGAAGCTTTCTTT | TRBV6-5 | TRBD1 | TRBJ1-1 | -
CASNTQGAGSPLHF | TGTGCCAGCAACACACAGGGGGCCGGTTCACCCCTCCACTTT | TRBV7-2 | TRBD1 | TRBJ1-6 | few
CASSISSGSTYEQYF | TGTGCCAGTAGTATCTCTAGCGGGAGCACCTACGAGCAGTACTTC | TRBV19 | TRBD2 | TRBJ2-7 | -
CASSPSNRGNLNQPQHF | TGTGCCAGCAGCCCCTCCAACAGGGGCAACCTCAATCAGCCCCAGCATTTT | TRBV7-1 | TRBD1 | TRBJ1-5 | -
CASVLRTGGENEQFF | TGTGCCAGCGTCCTTAGGACAGGGGGTGAGAATGAGCAGTTCTTC | TRBV6-1 | TRBD1 | TRBJ2-1 | -
CATRPGQGAYEQYF | TGTGCCACCAGACCGGGACAGGGGGCCTACGAGCAGTACTTC | TRBV15 | TRBD1 | TRBJ2-7 | -
CASSLQGARVNTEAFF | TGTGCCAGCAGCTTACAGGGGGCGCGTGTGAACACTGAAGCTTTCTTT | TRBV11-3 | TRBD1 | TRBJ1-1 | few
CASSFDRGRNEAFF | TGTGCCAGCTCGTTTGACAGGGGGCGGAATGAAGCTTTCTTT | TRBV18 | TRBD1 | TRBJ1-1 | -
CASSLSGSVYNEQFF | TGCGCCAGCAGCCTGAGCGGTTCCGTCTACAATGAGCAGTTCTTC | TRBV5-1 | - | TRBJ2-1 | few
CASSLAGTDNSPLHF | TGTGCCAGCAGCTTAGCGGGGACAGATAATTCACCCCTCCACTTT | TRBV7-2 | TRBD1 | TRBJ1-6 | few
CASSELLRYYEQYF | TGTGCCAGCAGTGAACTCTTGCGGTACTACGAGCAGTACTTC | TRBV2 | - | TRBJ2-7 | -
CASNSAGEGMDEQYF | TGTGCCAGCAACTCGGCGGGGGAGGGTATGGACGAGCAGTACTTC | TRBV28 | TRBD2 | TRBJ2-7 | -
CASSSRLAESSYEQYF | TGTGCCAGCAGCTCACGACTAGCGGAGAGCTCCTACGAGCAGTACTTC | TRBV6-6 | TRBD2 | TRBJ2-7 | few
CASSSSGTTEGETQYF | TGTGCCAGCAGTTCCTCCGGGACGACCGAAGGAGAGACCCAGTACTTC | TRBV6-7 | - | TRBJ2-5 | -
CSAQVPPDTQYF | TGCAGTGCACAGGTGCCCCCAGATACGCAGTATTTT | TRBV29-1 | - | TRBJ2-3 | -
CASSLYYRVGQPQHF | TGTGCCAGCAGTTTATACTACAGGGTAGGTCAGCCCCAGCATTTT | TRBV27 | - | TRBJ1-5 | -